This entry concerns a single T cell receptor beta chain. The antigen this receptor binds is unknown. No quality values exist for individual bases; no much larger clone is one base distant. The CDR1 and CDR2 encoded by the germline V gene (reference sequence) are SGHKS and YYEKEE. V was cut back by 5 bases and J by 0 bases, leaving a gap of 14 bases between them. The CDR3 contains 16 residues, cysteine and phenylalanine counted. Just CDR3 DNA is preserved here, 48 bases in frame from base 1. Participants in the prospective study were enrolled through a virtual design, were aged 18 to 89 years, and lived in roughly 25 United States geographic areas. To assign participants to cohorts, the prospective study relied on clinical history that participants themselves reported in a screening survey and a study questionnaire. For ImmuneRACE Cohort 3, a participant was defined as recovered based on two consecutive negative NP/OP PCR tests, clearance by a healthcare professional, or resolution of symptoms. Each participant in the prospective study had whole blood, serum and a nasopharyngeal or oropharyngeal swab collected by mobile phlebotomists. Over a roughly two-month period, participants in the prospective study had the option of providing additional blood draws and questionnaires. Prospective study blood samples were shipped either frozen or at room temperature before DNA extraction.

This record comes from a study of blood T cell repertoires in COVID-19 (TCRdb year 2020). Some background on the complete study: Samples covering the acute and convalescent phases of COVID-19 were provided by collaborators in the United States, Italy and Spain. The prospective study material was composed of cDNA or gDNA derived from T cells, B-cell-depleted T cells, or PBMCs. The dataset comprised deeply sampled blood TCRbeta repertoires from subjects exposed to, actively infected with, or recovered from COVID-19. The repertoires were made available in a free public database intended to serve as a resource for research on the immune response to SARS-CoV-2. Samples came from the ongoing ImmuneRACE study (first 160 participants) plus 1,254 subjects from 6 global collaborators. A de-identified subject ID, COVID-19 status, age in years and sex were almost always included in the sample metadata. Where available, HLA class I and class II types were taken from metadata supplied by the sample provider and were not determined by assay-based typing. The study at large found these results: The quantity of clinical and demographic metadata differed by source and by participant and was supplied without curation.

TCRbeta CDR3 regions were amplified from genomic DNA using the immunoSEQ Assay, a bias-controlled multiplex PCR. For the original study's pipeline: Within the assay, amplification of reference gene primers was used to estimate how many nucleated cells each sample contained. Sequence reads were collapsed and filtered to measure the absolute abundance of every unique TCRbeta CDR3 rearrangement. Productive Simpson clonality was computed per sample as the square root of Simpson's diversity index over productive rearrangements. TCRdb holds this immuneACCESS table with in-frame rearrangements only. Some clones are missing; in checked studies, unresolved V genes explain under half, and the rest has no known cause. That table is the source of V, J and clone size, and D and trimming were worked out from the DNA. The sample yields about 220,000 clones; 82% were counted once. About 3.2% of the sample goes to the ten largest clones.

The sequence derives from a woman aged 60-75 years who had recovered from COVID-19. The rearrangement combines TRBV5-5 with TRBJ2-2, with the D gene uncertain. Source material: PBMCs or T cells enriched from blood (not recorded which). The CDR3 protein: CASSLVRLANTGELFF. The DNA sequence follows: TGTGCCAGCAGTCTGGTGCGGCTAGCGAACACCGGGGAGCTGTTTTTT.